These T cell receptor beta chains were read from a single sample in a study of shared clonotypes between healthy human individuals. Measured with immunoSEQ multiplex PCR; TCRdb has only the in-frame clones, and not every one. Of around 100,000 clones listed, about 70% are singletons. The sample was memory CD8+ T cells sorted from blood. These receptors all come from a woman in her thirties in good health. CDR3s leave out the opening cysteine and the closing phenylalanine or tryptophan. Not every row has a clone size; where given, it reads once, few, many or a size class.

CDR3	size	V	J
ASGTSGGLNEQY	-	TRBV28	TRBJ2-7
ASSEEGDDSYEQY	many	TRBV25-1	TRBJ2-7
ASSSPGTSVNEQF	-	TRBV6-5	TRBJ2-1
ASSLRGNYEQY	-	TRBV27	TRBJ2-7
ASSPRVFSYNEQF	-	TRBV7-9	TRBJ2-1
ASSLVMQSSTDTQY	-	TRBV7-2	TRBJ2-3
ASSYAGADTQY	-	TRBV6-5	TRBJ2-3
ASSLVTGASGRYEQY	-	TRBV28	TRBJ2-7
ASSPEGEKLF	-	TRBV28	TRBJ1-4
ASSSFLAGKAQSTQY	-	TRBV5-1	TRBJ2-3
ASSLGNYNEQF	-	TRBV18	TRBJ2-1
ASSLASHNNEQF	-	TRBV7-9	TRBJ2-1
ASSEGIGVGGDEQF	-	TRBV6-1	TRBJ2-1
ASSDSADRAVPQY	many	TRBV6-4	TRBJ2-5
ASSVSWGVTNEQF	many	TRBV9	TRBJ2-1
AWSVRRSYEQY	-	TRBV30	TRBJ2-7
ASSETSGSGDTQY	-	TRBV6-4	TRBJ2-3
ASSFRVAGLYEQY	-	TRBV6-6	TRBJ2-7
ASSLEARESPDTQY	-	TRBV5-1	TRBJ2-3
AISEGRPSDTQY	many	TRBV10-3	TRBJ2-3
AWTPGQHYEQY	few	TRBV30	TRBJ2-7
ASSLGPGQGSNQPQH	few	TRBV5-1	TRBJ1-5
ASSWQGNQSQH	once	TRBV5-6	TRBJ1-5
AWSRGGSGNTIY	few	TRBV30	TRBJ1-3
ASSSPRGSTEAF	-	TRBV11-2	TRBJ1-1
ASSLSRSSVAF	-	TRBV27	TRBJ1-1
ASSLGRGLNTEAF	few	TRBV27	TRBJ1-1
AVGRDEQY	-	TRBV2	TRBJ2-7
ASSNRLGRAF	-	TRBV6-4	TRBJ1-1
ASSQVQGADGYT	-	TRBV4-1	TRBJ1-2
ASSVAVTDTQY	once	TRBV9	TRBJ2-3
ASSTGATYEQY	few	TRBV27	TRBJ2-7
ASSAGQGLAGFSYEQY	once	TRBV27	TRBJ2-7
AGRGIDRFGYT	-	TRBV2	TRBJ1-2
ASLRDGRNQPQH	once	TRBV28	TRBJ1-5
ASSIGVASNLLTGELF	-	TRBV7-8	TRBJ2-2
ASSLPTGEADTQY	-	TRBV28	TRBJ2-3
ASTLGTYNEQF	-	TRBV28	TRBJ2-1
ASSQSIGGRIGEQY	-	TRBV5-4	TRBJ2-7
ASRGLAGAGEQY	once	TRBV28	TRBJ2-7
ASSTGTPYSGANVLT	once	TRBV2	TRBJ2-6
ASSFLGGGRNNEQF	-	TRBV28	TRBJ2-1
ASSWLAGEGEQF	-	TRBV2	TRBJ2-1
ASSQGGGEF	many	TRBV4-1	TRBJ2-1